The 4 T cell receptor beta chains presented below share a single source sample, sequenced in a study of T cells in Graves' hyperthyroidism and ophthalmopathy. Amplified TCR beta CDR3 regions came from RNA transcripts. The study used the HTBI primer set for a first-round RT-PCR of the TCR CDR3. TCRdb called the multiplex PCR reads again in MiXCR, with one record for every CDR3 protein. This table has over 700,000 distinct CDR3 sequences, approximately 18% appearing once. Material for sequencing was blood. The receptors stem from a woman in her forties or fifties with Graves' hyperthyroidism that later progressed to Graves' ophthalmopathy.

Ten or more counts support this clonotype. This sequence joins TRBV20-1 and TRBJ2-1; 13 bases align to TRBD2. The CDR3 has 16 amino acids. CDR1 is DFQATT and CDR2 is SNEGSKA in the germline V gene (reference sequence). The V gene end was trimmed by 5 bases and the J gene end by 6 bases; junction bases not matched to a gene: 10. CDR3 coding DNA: TGCAGTGCTCACTCAATAACTAGCGGGGGGGCCAATGAGCAGTTCTTC. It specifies CSAHSITSGGANEQFF.

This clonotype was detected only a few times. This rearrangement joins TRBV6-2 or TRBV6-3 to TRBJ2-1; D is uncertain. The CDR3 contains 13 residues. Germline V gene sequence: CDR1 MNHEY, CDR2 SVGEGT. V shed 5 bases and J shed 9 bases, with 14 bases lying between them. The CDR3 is CASSPPYRGEQFF. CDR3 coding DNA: TGTGCCAGCAGTCCCCCCTACCGCGGTGAGCAGTTCTTC.

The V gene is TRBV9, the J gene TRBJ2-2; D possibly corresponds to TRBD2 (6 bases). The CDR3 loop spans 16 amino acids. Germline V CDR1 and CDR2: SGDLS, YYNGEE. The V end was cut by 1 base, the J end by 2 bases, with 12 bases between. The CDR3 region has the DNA TGTGCCAGCAGCGTAATAGCCGGGAGCAACACCGGGGAGCTGTTTTTT. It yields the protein CASSVIAGSNTGELFF.

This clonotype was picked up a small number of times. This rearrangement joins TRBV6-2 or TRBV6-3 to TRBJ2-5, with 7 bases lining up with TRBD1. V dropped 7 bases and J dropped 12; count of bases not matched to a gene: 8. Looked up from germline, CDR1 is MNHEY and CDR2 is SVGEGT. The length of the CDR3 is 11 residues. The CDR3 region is CASNHGQVKYF. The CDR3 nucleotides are TGTGCCAGCAACCATGGACAGGTGAAGTACTTC.